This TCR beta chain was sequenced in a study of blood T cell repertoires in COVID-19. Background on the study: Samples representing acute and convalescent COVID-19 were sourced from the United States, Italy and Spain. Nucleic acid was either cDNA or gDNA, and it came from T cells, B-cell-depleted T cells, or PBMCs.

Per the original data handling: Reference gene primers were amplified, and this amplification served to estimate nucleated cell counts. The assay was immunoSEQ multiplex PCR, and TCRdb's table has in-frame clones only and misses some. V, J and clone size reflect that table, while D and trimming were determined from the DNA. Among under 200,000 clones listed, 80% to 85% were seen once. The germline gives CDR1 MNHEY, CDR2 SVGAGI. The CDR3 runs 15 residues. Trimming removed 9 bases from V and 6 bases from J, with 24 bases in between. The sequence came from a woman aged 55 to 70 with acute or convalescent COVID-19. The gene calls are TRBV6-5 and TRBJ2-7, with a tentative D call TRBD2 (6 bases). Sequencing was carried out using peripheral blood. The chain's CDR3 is CASIPGDQRFSEQYF. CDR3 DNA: TGTGCCAGTATCCCGGGGGACCAAAGGTTCTCCGAGCAGTACTTC.